The rows below give T cell receptor beta chains drawn from one sample of a study of blood T cell repertoires in COVID-19. Repertoires were generated with immunoSEQ multiplex PCR, while TCRdb's copy carries only in-frame clones and drops some. This sample yields tens of thousands of clones, of which 70% to 80% are seen a single time; 21% belongs to the top ten. The source material was peripheral blood. The source is a man aged 65 to 79 with acute or convalescent COVID-19. Both conserved end residues are part of each CDR3. The order of the fields is clone size, V gene, J gene, D gene, CDR3 DNA, CDR3 protein. The D gene is left open where the match is weak. Rows give clone size only sometimes, using once, few, many, or a class for an expanded clone.

size: NA
V: TRBV3-1/TRBV3-2
J: TRBJ1-3
D: NA
DNA: TGTGCCAGCAGCCTGTTCGTACACAGGCGCGCTGGAAACACCATATATTTT
CDR3: CASSLFVHRRAGNTIYF

size: NA
V: TRBV19
J: TRBJ1-2
D: NA
DNA: TGTGCCAGTACTATGGACAGCGGTTTGATTAACTATGGCTACACCTTC
CDR3: CASTMDSGLINYGYTF

size: many
V: TRBV27
J: TRBJ2-1
D: TRBD2
DNA: TGTGCCAGCAGTAAGGGACTAGCGGTTTTCAATGAGCAGTTCTTC
CDR3: CASSKGLAVFNEQFF

size: many
V: TRBV7-9
J: TRBJ1-2
D: NA
DNA: TGTGCCAGCAGCGCGACAGGCTCCAACTATGGCTACACCTTC
CDR3: CASSATGSNYGYTF

size: NA
V: TRBV28
J: TRBJ2-1
D: TRBD2
DNA: TGTGCCAGCAGCCTAGCTACCGGGACTACGGCTGAGCAGTTCTTC
CDR3: CASSLATGTTAEQFF

size: once
V: TRBV19
J: TRBJ2-2
D: TRBD1
DNA: TGTGCCAGTAGCCGAATGGGTGCAGGGGGCGGGGAGCTGTTTTTT
CDR3: CASSRMGAGGGELFF

size: NA
V: TRBV28
J: TRBJ1-1
D: NA
DNA: TGTGCCAGCAGCTCATGGAGTGCTGAAGCTTTCTTT
CDR3: CASSSWSAEAFF

size: once
V: TRBV27
J: TRBJ1-1
D: NA
DNA: TGTGCCAGCCACTTGTCCCTTGGGGGGACTGAAGCTTTCTTT
CDR3: CASHLSLGGTEAFF

size: NA
V: TRBV9
J: TRBJ2-2
D: TRBD2
DNA: TGTGCCAGCAGCGTAACCATCGCCCAGGGACTAGCAACCGGGGAGCTGTTTTTT
CDR3: CASSVTIAQGLATGELFF

size: NA
V: TRBV29-1
J: TRBJ1-4
D: TRBD1
DNA: TGCAGCGTTGAATGGGCCGGGCAGGGGGTAGGGGAAAAACTGTTTTTT
CDR3: CSVEWAGQGVGEKLFF

size: NA
V: TRBV7-3
J: TRBJ2-1
D: TRBD2
DNA: TGTGCCAGCAGCTTAACCTCGGCGGGAGGGGGTTACAATGAGCAGTTCTTC
CDR3: CASSLTSAGGGYNEQFF

size: NA
V: TRBV3-1/TRBV3-2
J: TRBJ2-3
D: TRBD2
DNA: TGTGCCAGCAGCCCCCGGACTAGCGGGGTATGGGATACGCAGTATTTT
CDR3: CASSPRTSGVWDTQYF

size: NA
V: TRBV7-9
J: TRBJ2-5
D: TRBD1
DNA: TGTGCCAGCAGCCCTACTCTCGGACAGGGCAAAGAGACCCAGTACTTC
CDR3: CASSPTLGQGKETQYF

size: NA
V: TRBV5-1
J: TRBJ1-4
D: NA
DNA: TGCGCCAGCAGCTTGCAGGGAGGCACTAATGAAAAACTGTTTTTT
CDR3: CASSLQGGTNEKLFF

size: NA
V: TRBV9
J: TRBJ2-5
D: NA
DNA: TGTGCCAGCAGCCCACGCGGGGAGACCCAGTACTTC
CDR3: CASSPRGETQYF

size: NA
V: TRBV15
J: TRBJ1-1
D: NA
DNA: TGTGCCACCACTGTAGGGGTCGGTCCGAGAGAAGCTTTCTTT
CDR3: CATTVGVGPREAFF

size: NA
V: TRBV5-1
J: TRBJ2-1
D: TRBD2
DNA: TGCGCCAGCAGCTTTGCGGGAGACTCCTACAATGAGCAGTTCTTC
CDR3: CASSFAGDSYNEQFF

size: NA
V: TRBV6-5
J: TRBJ2-7
D: TRBD1
DNA: TGTGCCAGCAGTTACGGGACAGGGGGCGATAAGGGAGAGCAGTACTTC
CDR3: CASSYGTGGDKGEQYF

size: NA
V: TRBV7-9
J: TRBJ2-7
D: TRBD2
DNA: TGTGCCAGCAGCTTACTAGCGGGAGGGCTCACCTACGAGCAGTACTTC
CDR3: CASSLLAGGLTYEQYF

size: once
V: TRBV27
J: TRBJ1-1
D: NA
DNA: TGTGCCAGCAGTGAACAGGGTAGGACTGAAGCTTTCTTT
CDR3: CASSEQGRTEAFF

size: NA
V: TRBV11-3
J: TRBJ2-1
D: TRBD1
DNA: TGTGCCAGCAGCTTCTACAGGGGCGGTGAGCAGTTCTTC
CDR3: CASSFYRGGEQFF

size: NA
V: TRBV27
J: TRBJ2-3
D: TRBD2
DNA: TGTGCCAGCAGTTTGGGGACTAGCGGTTACTGGGGCACAGATACGCAGTATTTT
CDR3: CASSLGTSGYWGTDTQYF

size: NA
V: TRBV9
J: TRBJ2-5
D: TRBD2
DNA: TGTGCCAGCAGCCCCCGACTAGCGGGAGTGCCCTTCCAAGAGACCCAGTACTTC
CDR3: CASSPRLAGVPFQETQYF

size: NA
V: TRBV24-1
J: TRBJ2-3
D: NA
DNA: TGTGCCACCAGTGATTTCGACGGGAGAGTCATAGCGCAGTATTTT
CDR3: CATSDFDGRVIAQYF

size: NA
V: TRBV10-3
J: TRBJ2-7
D: TRBD1
DNA: TGTGCCATCAGTGCTGGGACAGGGGGCCCCGGGTACTTC
CDR3: CAISAGTGGPGYF

size: NA
V: TRBV12-5
J: TRBJ1-5
D: NA
DNA: TGTGCTAGTTCCAGGGCTAGCAATCAGCCCCAGCATTTT
CDR3: CASSRASNQPQHF

size: NA
V: TRBV5-1
J: TRBJ2-1
D: NA
DNA: TGCGCCAGCAGCTTCCTTTTCACAGACAATGAGCAGTTCTTC
CDR3: CASSFLFTDNEQFF

size: NA
V: TRBV7-9
J: TRBJ1-2
D: TRBD1
DNA: TGTGCCAGCAGCCCAGAGGACAGGACAGGCTATGGCTACACCTTC
CDR3: CASSPEDRTGYGYTF

size: once
V: TRBV24-1
J: TRBJ1-2
D: NA
DNA: TGTGCCACCAGTGATTTGGGCAGGAACTATGGCTACACCTTC
CDR3: CATSDLGRNYGYTF

size: NA
V: TRBV7-9
J: TRBJ2-2
D: TRBD2
DNA: TGTGCCTTATCGCGGGCTAGCGGGAGTGGTTCCGGGGAGCTGTTTTTT
CDR3: CALSRASGSGSGELFF

size: NA
V: TRBV21-1
J: TRBJ2-5
D: NA
DNA: TGTGCCAGCAGCAACAATCAGCGAGTTAAAGAGACCCAGTACTTC
CDR3: CASSNNQRVKETQYF